This TCR beta chain was documented in a study of cytomegalovirus exposure and HLA in healthy donors. Study-wide results and caveats: With high specificity and sensitivity, the classifier reportedly diagnosed cytomegalovirus status. When analyzed later, a missense DCLRE1C variant was found to be linked to TCR beta V- and J-gene trimming. An assumption of roughly uniform sequencing depth across donors underlay the presence/absence analyses.

Notes on this clone: The antigen is not known.

13 Jbeta primers and 60 Vbeta primers were used for the PCR. Authors' methods: Counted up in a later analysis, unique TCR beta chains came to approximately 83 million, with about 9.9 million shared. The method was immunoSEQ multiplex PCR; TCRdb's version includes in-frame clones alone and lacks a portion of them. Clone size and the V and J calls come from that table; the DNA yielded D and trimming. The data contain roughly 200,000 clones, about four fifths of them singletons. The V and J ends lost 5 bases and 9 bases, in that order; junction bases with no gene match: 3. Germline assignment: CDR1 SGHTA and CDR2 FQGNSA. The CDR3 totals 13 residues.

Sequenced material: PBMCs. The TCR comes from a man aged 45-65 years in good health and CMV-seronegative. The rearrangement links TRBV7-2 to TRBJ2-5; 13 bases align to TRBD2. The CDR3 is CASSPGLAGAQYF. DNA of the CDR3: TGTGCCAGCAGCCCTGGACTAGCGGGAGCCCAGTACTTC.